This T cell receptor (beta chain) was retrieved from a study of blood T cell repertoires in COVID-19 (dated by TCRdb to 2018 to 2021). About the full investigation: Samples covering the acute and convalescent phases of COVID-19 were provided by collaborators in the United States, Italy and Spain. The material from the prospective study consisted of cDNA or gDNA derived from T cells, B-cell-depleted T cells, or PBMCs. Deeply sampled blood TCRbeta repertoires from subjects exposed to, actively infected with, or recovered from COVID-19 were included in the dataset. The repertoires were released in a freely available public database meant as a resource for research on the immune response to SARS-CoV-2. Samples came from the ongoing ImmuneRACE study (first 160 participants) plus 1,254 subjects from 6 global collaborators. Nearly every sample came with metadata listing a de-identified subject ID, COVID-19 status, age in years and sex. Where available, HLA class I and class II types were taken from metadata supplied by the sample provider and were not determined by assay-based typing. Here is what the overall study found, with its caveats: The amount of clinical and demographic metadata varied by source and participant and was provided uncurated.

Worth noting for this clone: Its antigen is unknown. There are no base qualities to consult, and no much larger clone falls within one base.

Participants in the prospective study were aged 18 to 89 years, lived in 20 to 30 United States geographic areas, and enrolled through a virtual design. To assign participants to cohorts, the prospective study relied on clinical history that participants themselves reported in a screening survey and a study questionnaire. Recovered participants in ImmuneRACE Cohort 3 were defined by two consecutive negative NP/OP PCR tests, clearance by a healthcare professional, or resolution of symptoms. Mobile phlebotomists in the prospective study collected whole blood, serum and a nasopharyngeal or oropharyngeal swab from every participant. Additional blood draws and questionnaires over an approximately 2-month period could optionally be provided by prospective study participants. Blood samples from the prospective study were shipped frozen or at room temperature prior to DNA extraction. From its cysteine to its phenylalanine, the CDR3 spans 16 amino acids. The sequence is cut down to CDR3 DNA, 48 bases in frame from base 1. Trimming accounts for 3 bases at V and 0 bases at J, while the number of junction bases matched to no gene is 6. The germline V gene (reference sequence) supplies CDR1 LGHDT and CDR2 YNNKEL.

The immunoSEQ Assay, a bias-controlled multiplex PCR, was used to amplify TCRbeta CDR3 regions from genomic DNA. Processing in the source paper ran as follows. The number of nucleated cells in each sample was estimated by amplification of reference gene primers within the assay. Sequence reads were collapsed and filtered to measure the absolute abundance of every unique TCRbeta CDR3 rearrangement. For each sample, productive Simpson clonality was calculated by taking the square root of Simpson's diversity index across productive rearrangements. Held by TCRdb, this immuneACCESS table contains in-frame sequences only and omits some clones. Under half of the omission traces to an unresolved V gene where checked; the cause of the rest is unknown. V, J and clone size were drawn from that table, and D and trimming were deduced from the DNA. The sample includes around 300,000 clones, with about nine tenths observed a single time. The ten largest clones take up 0.9% to 1.2% of the sample.

The sequence is built from TRBV3-1 (or the pseudogene TRBV3-2) and TRBJ1-2; TRBD1 fits 8 bases in the junction. Sequencing input: PBMCs or T cells enriched from blood (not recorded which). The sequence was obtained from a woman aged 30 to 39 who had recovered from COVID-19. The CDR3 region: CASSQSDRAPNYGYTF. The sequenced DNA is TGTGCCAGCAGCCAGTCGGACAGGGCCCCTAACTATGGCTACACCTTC.